These 20 T cell receptor beta chains originate from one sample sequenced in a study of molecular identifiers for immune sequencing clone quantification. MiXCR, run by TCRdb on the PCR reads, gives a single entry per CDR3 protein. Of a few hundred thousand distinct CDR3 sequences in the sample, roughly 24% were seen once. Specimen: naive CD8+ T cells from blood, with Jurkat cell RNA spiked in. Subset indicated: FACS-sorted CD8+CD4-CCR7+CD45RA+ naive T cells. All receptors derive from a human donor in good health. Some libraries in this study had Jurkat cell RNA spiked in.

This clonotype has more than one count but fewer than ten. The rearrangement links TRBV19 to TRBJ2-7, with D perhaps matching TRBD1 (6 bases). The CDR3 extends over 13 amino acids. Between the trimmed V and J ends, which lost 6 bases and 3 bases, there was a span of 12 bases. Germline V gene lookup returns CDR1 LNHDA and CDR2 SQIVND (reference sequence). The chain's CDR3 is CASSGRDNYEQYF. The CDR3 nucleotides read TGTGCCAGTAGCGGACGGGACAACTACGAGCAGTACTTC.

This clonotype has a count of ten or more. The rearrangement uses TRBV28 and TRBJ2-3; 10 bases map to TRBD2. V dropped 3 bases and J dropped 1; count of bases not matched to a gene: 4. Germline CDR1 reads MDHEN; CDR2 reads SYDVKM. The CDR3 is 16 residues long. In DNA, the CDR3 is TGTGCCAGCAGTTTCTCCCTAGCGGGAGGCACAGATACGCAGTATTTT. Translation gives CASSFSLAGGTDTQYF.

V gene TRBV25-1 combines with J gene TRBJ2-7, with 9 bases identical to TRBD2. Per germline, CDR1 MGHDK and CDR2 SYGVNS. The CDR3 extends over 15 amino acids. V was pared by 1 base and J by 6 bases, with 7 bases of the junction left unmatched. The CDR3 sequence is CASSEWASGTVEQYF. CDR3 sequence (DNA): TGTGCCAGCAGTGAATGGGCTAGCGGGACGGTCGAGCAGTACTTC.

This clonotype was found a few times. This sequence joins TRBV27 and TRBJ1-5; maybe TRBD1 (5 bases). V dropped 2 bases and J dropped 3 bases, with 8 bases sitting between them. This CDR3 has 14 amino acids. CDR1 and CDR2 (germline): MNHEY, SMNVEV (reference sequence). The CDR3, as DNA: TGTGCCAGCAGTTTAGTAGGACACAATCAGCCCCAGCATTTT. Amino acid sequence: CASSLVGHNQPQHF.

The chain carries TRBV9 and TRBJ1-1; D not certain. Trimming pared 0 bases from V and 2 bases from J, leaving 8 bases between. This CDR3 has 14 residues. Germline V gene data show CDR1 as SGDLS and CDR2 as YYNGEE. The CDR3 DNA reads TGTGCCAGCAGCGTAGGTGGGAGTAACACTGAAGCTTTCTTT. Protein product: CASSVGGSNTEAFF.

The rearrangement joins TRBV5-1 to TRBJ2-3; D is undetermined. Trimming took 0 bases from V and 5 from J, leaving 7 bases between them. CDR3 length: 13 residues. CDR1 and CDR2 (germline): SGHRS, YFSETQ. In DNA form, the CDR3 reads TGCGCCAGCAGCTTGGCGCCCAAAGATACGCAGTATTTT. Translation gives CASSLAPKDTQYF.

The rearrangement links TRBV20-1 to TRBJ2-3; 7 bases fit TRBD2. The CDR3 extends over 15 amino acids. V was pared by 5 bases and J by 7 bases, with 15 bases of the junction left unmatched. CDR1 and CDR2 from the germline V gene are DFQATT and SNEGSKA (reference sequence). CDR3 bases: TGCAGTGCTGTCGCTAGCGGAGGGTGGGCGAATACGCAGTATTTT. Translating it yields CSAVASGGWANTQYF.

This clonotype showed up many times. This chain links TRBV18 with TRBJ2-3, with D uncertain. Between the trimmed V and J ends, which lost 0 bases and 2 bases, there was a span of 9 bases. The germline gives CDR1 KGHSH, CDR2 LQKENI. The CDR3 extends over 15 amino acids. The CDR3 DNA sequence: TGTGCCAGCTCACCACCTGGGTCCTCCACAGATACGCAGTATTTT. It codes for CASSPPGSSTDTQYF.

As for this clonotype: At one boundary the junction diverges from the germline segment, which might be a read error. V usage is TRBV2 and J usage is TRBJ1-1; 8 nucleotides match TRBD1. This CDR3 is built from 14 residues. The germline gives CDR1 SNHLY, CDR2 FYNNEI. The CDR3 DNA reads as TGTGCCAGCAATTACAGGGGGATGAACGCTGAAGCTTTCTTT. Translated: CASNYRGMNAEAFF.

This clonotype was counted ten times or more. This chain connects TRBV5-1 to TRBJ1-1, with D unclear. CDR1 is SGHRS and CDR2 is YFSETQ in the germline V gene. The CDR3 is 16 residues long. V was clipped by 2 bases and J by 8 bases, with 22 bases between them. DNA for the CDR3: TGCGCCAGCAGCTTCGAAAACGGACCGCATCCCTTAGAAGCTTTCTTT. Its translation: CASSFENGPHPLEAFF.

This clonotype was seen repeatedly, ten times or more. This chain connects TRBV5-6 to TRBJ2-7; 9 bases line up with TRBD2. V dropped 4 bases and J dropped 3; count of bases not matched to a gene: 2. The CDR3 length is 13 residues. The germline V gene encodes CDR1 SGHDT and CDR2 YYEEEE. This CDR3 is CASSLAGLYEQYF. DNA of the CDR3: TGTGCCAGCAGCCTAGCGGGGCTCTACGAGCAGTACTTC.

This clonotype came up many times. This chain connects TRBV29-1 to TRBJ2-2, with a possible D match to TRBD1 (6 bases). The CDR3 length is 16 residues. Between the trimmed V and J ends, which lost 5 bases and 4 bases, there was a span of 20 bases. The V gene's germline CDR1 is SQVTM and CDR2 ANQGSEA. The CDR3 loop reads CSVSGAPLTSTGELFF. CDR3 nucleotides: TGCAGCGTTTCAGGGGCACCTCTTACGAGCACCGGGGAGCTGTTTTTT.

The V and J genes are TRBV5-6 and TRBJ2-7; D remains unclear. Germline-derived CDR1 and CDR2 are SGHDT and YYEEEE. CDR3 length: 15 amino acids. Trimming took 0 bases from V and 2 from J, leaving 12 bases between them. CDR3 sequence (DNA): TGTGCCAGCAGCTTGGCCGCAGGTCTTACCTACGAGCAGTACTTC. This codes for CASSLAAGLTYEQYF.

Points on this clonotype: At one of its ends the junction is not consistent with the germline gene, which may arise from a read error. The rearrangement links TRBV11-2 to TRBJ2-1, with D maybe TRBD2 (7 bases). CDR1 is SGHAT and CDR2 is FQNNGV in the germline V gene. The CDR3 runs 15 residues. In DNA, the CDR3 is TGTACCAGCAGCTTAGAGAGGGGGGGGTACAATGAGCAGTTCTTC. It yields the protein CTSSLERGGYNEQFF.

This rearrangement joins TRBV29-1 to TRBJ2-1; D might be TRBD2 (6 bases). This CDR3 has 15 residues. Germline lookup yields CDR1 SQVTM and CDR2 ANQGSEA. Trimming removed 0 bases from V and 7 bases from J, with 16 bases in between. The CDR3 nucleotides are TGCAGCGTTGAAGAGGGGATACTAGCAGCAAATGAGCAGTTCTTC. This codes for CSVEEGILAANEQFF.

This clonotype has a handful of counts. V gene TRBV20-1 combines with J gene TRBJ2-7, with 11 positions matching TRBD1. The V gene end was trimmed by 6 bases and the J gene end by 6 bases; junction bases not matched to a gene: 10. The V gene's germline CDR1 is DFQATT and CDR2 SNEGSKA (reference sequence). The length of the CDR3 is 14 residues. This chain's CDR3 is CSAWLGDRGSEQYF. The CDR3 DNA is TGCAGTGCCTGGCTCGGGGACAGGGGGAGCGAGCAGTACTTC.

This clonotype was picked up a small number of times. The chain has TRBV30 and TRBJ2-1; D uncertain. CDR3 length equals 12 residues. The germline V gene has CDR1 GTSNPN and CDR2 SVGIG (reference sequence). V dropped 0 bases and J dropped 10 bases, with 10 bases sitting between them. CDR3 nucleotide sequence: TGTGCCTGGAGTGTATTGAGAGCCGAGCAGTTCTTC. Its protein product is CAWSVLRAEQFF.

There are a few counts of this clonotype. This chain joins TRBV11-2 and TRBJ2-5, with unresolved D. V lost 3 bases, J lost 2 bases, and 13 bases lay in between. CDR3 length: 15 residues. Germline values: CDR1 SGHAT, CDR2 FQNNGV. The chain's CDR3 is CASSFRTSLQETQYF. The CDR3 nucleotides are TGTGCCAGCAGCTTTCGTACAAGCCTACAAGAGACCCAGTACTTC.

This chain joins TRBV11-2 and TRBJ2-1; 10 nucleotides match TRBD2. From germline, CDR1 is SGHAT and CDR2 FQNNGV. The ends lost 2 bases at V and 5 bases at J; junction bases unmatched: 12. The CDR3 is 18 residues long. CDR3 residues: CASSLYVAGGALNNEQFF. The CDR3 nucleotides are TGTGCCAGCAGCTTATACGTAGCGGGGGGCGCCTTGAACAATGAGCAGTTCTTC.

The chain employs TRBV14 and TRBJ2-4, with TRBD1 matching over 9 bases. This CDR3 region has 17 residues. The V gene's germline CDR1 is SGHDN and CDR2 FVKESK. V shed 2 bases and J 7 bases; nucleotides not matched to a gene: 12. CDR3 sequence: CASSQSIGGQGFNIQYF. The CDR3 DNA is TGTGCCAGCAGCCAAAGCATCGGGGGACAGGGATTTAACATTCAGTACTTC. Together with reference TRBV14 and TRBJ2-4, the CDR3 gives the full variable domain: EAGVTQFPSHSVIEKGQTVTLRCDPISGHDNLYWYRRVMGKEIKFLLHFVKESKQDESGMPNNRFLAERTGGTYSTLKVQPAELEDSGVYFCASSQSIGGQGFNIQYFGAGTRLSVL.